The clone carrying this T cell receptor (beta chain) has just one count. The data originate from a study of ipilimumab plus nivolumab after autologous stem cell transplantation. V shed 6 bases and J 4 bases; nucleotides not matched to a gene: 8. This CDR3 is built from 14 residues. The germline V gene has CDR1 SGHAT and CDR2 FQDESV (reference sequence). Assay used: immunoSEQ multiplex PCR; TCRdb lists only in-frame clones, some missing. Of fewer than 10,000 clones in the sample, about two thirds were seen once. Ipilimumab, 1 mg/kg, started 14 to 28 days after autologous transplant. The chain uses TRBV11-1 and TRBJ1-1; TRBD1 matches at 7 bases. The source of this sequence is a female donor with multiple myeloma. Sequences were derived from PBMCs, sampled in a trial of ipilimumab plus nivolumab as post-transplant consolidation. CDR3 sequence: CASRSTGVFTEAFF. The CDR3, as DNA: TGTGCCAGCAGGTCCACAGGGGTGTTCACTGAAGCTTTCTTT.